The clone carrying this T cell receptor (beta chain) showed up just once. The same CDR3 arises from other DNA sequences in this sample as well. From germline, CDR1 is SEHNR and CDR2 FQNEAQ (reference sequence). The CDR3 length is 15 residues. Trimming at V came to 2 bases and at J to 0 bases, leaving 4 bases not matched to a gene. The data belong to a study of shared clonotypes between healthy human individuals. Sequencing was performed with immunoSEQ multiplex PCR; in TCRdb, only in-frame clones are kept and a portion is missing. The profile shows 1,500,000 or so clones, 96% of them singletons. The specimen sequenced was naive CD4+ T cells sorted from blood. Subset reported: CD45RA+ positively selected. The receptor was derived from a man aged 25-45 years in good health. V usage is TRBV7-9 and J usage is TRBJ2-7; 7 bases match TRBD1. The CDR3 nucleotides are TGTGCCAGCAGCTTAAGGGGGCAAAGCTCCTACGAGCAGTACTTC. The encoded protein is CASSLRGQSSYEQYF.